This TCR beta chain was observed in a study of early T cells in non-severe SARS-CoV-2 infection. A single record per CDR3 protein comes from TCRdb applying MiXCR to the 5' RACE reads. The table has roughly 83,000 distinct CDR3 sequences, 8.5% to 12% seen once. The CDR3 contains 17 residues. The germline gives CDR1 SNHLY, CDR2 FYNNEI. V gave up 1 base and J gave up 5 bases; unmatched junction bases: 4. This clonotype was counted ten times or more. The V and J genes are TRBV2 and TRBJ2-1, with 14 bases lining up with TRBD2. This clonotype was sampled from an adult who was a healthcare worker with PCR-confirmed SARS-CoV-2 infection or an uninfected control (not recorded which). The material was whole blood, obtained at baseline. CDR3 sequence reads: CASSEDRLAGGDNEQFF. CDR3 sequence (DNA): TGTGCCAGCAGTGAAGATCGACTAGCGGGAGGGGACAATGAGCAGTTCTTC.